This TCR beta chain was identified in a study of cytomegalovirus exposure and HLA in healthy donors. Study summary: Early released data had about 80 million unique TCRs, all coming from HLA-typed donors. General observations from the study: A later analysis showed HLA-associated TCR beta chains outstripping equally common others in clonal expansion.

Comment on this clone: The antigen is undetermined.

Both 60 Vbeta primers and 13 Jbeta primers went into the PCR. The repertoire was sequenced with immunoSEQ multiplex PCR; TCRdb's copy has only in-frame clones and lacks some. The table records 50,000 or so clones, more than 65% of them present only once. Trimming removed 3 bases from V and 4 bases from J, with 7 bases in between. The CDR3 is made up of 13 amino acids. The germline V gene has CDR1 MDHEN and CDR2 SYDVKM. Sequencing was done on a sample of PBMCs. This clonotype originated in a woman aged 18-30 years in good health and CMV-seronegative. The chain combines TRBV28 with TRBJ2-1; a weak D match, TRBD1 (6 bases). CDR3 sequence (DNA): TGTGCCAGCAGTTTCGGACAGTACAATGAGCAGTTCTTC. As protein: CASSFGQYNEQFF.